What follows describes a single T cell receptor beta chain. Trimming shortened V by 6 bases and J by 2 bases, and 13 bases separated the two germline ends. The CDR3 sequence is 14 residues long. Germline CDR1 is MRHNA and CDR2 is SNTAGT. Per the original methods: By means of reference gene primer amplification, nucleated cell counts were estimated. Only in-frame clones appear in the TCRdb table, and some are missing; sequencing was by immunoSEQ multiplex PCR. V and J calls plus clone size are reproduced from that table; the DNA served to infer D and trimming. The sample lists 300,000 to 500,000 clones, around 87% occurring once. This entry comes from a study of blood T cell repertoires in COVID-19.

The sequence was obtained from a woman in her thirties with acute COVID-19. The chain uses TRBV6-4 and TRBJ1-2, with D possibly TRBD1 on 5 matching bases. Sequencing was performed on PBMCs or T cells enriched from blood (not recorded which). CDR3 sequence (DNA): TGTGCCAGCAGCGGGAGGGACTCCAACTATGGCTACACCTTC. It specifies CASSGRDSNYGYTF.